A single sample is the source of the 12 T cell receptor beta chains below, sequenced in a study of cytomegalovirus exposure and HLA in healthy donors. The method was immunoSEQ multiplex PCR; TCRdb's version includes in-frame clones alone and lacks a portion of them. Of roughly 95,000 clones in the sample, around 85% were seen once. Sequencing was done on a sample of PBMCs. These receptors originate from a man between 18 and 35 years old in good health and CMV-seropositive.

V and J are TRBV5-1 and TRBJ2-1, with TRBD2 matching 8 bases. The germline V gene encodes CDR1 SGHRS and CDR2 YFSETQ. Losses at the gene ends were 0 bases for V and 4 bases for J; bases not matched to a gene: 3. The length of the CDR3 is 15 residues. Here the CDR3 reads CASSLEPSGYNEQFF. CDR3 sequence (DNA): TGCGCCAGCAGCTTGGAGCCTAGCGGGTACAATGAGCAGTTCTTC.

The chain uses TRBV18 and TRBJ2-3; 12 bases are shared with TRBD2. Germline V lookup: CDR1 KGHSH, CDR2 LQKENI. The CDR3 consists of 16 residues. The V and J ends lost 4 bases and 0 bases, in that order; junction bases with no gene match: 2. The CDR3 loop is CASSLTSGSSTDTQYF. The CDR3, as DNA: TGTGCCAGCTCACTGACTAGCGGGAGCAGCACAGATACGCAGTATTTT.

The chain links TRBV27 to TRBJ2-1; TRBD2 is a possible D gene (6 bases). The CDR3 length is 14 residues. The ends were cut back, 5 bases at V and 7 bases at J, with 15 bases in the middle. Germline V gene data show CDR1 as MNHEY and CDR2 as SMNVEV (reference sequence). CDR3 region: CASSTSPPRNEQFF. CDR3 sequence (DNA): TGTGCCAGCAGTACTAGCCCGCCAAGGAATGAGCAGTTCTTC.

The chain is built from TRBV5-4 and TRBJ1-4; 9 nucleotides align to TRBD1. Per the germline V gene, CDR1 is SGHNT and CDR2 is YYREEE (reference sequence). The CDR3 is made up of 17 amino acids. Trimming cost V 0 bases and J 5 bases; bases outside gene matches: 8. The CDR3 sequence: CASSLDRRQGGNEKLFF. CDR3 nucleotide sequence: TGTGCCAGCAGCTTGGACAGACGACAGGGGGGAAATGAAAAACTGTTTTTT.

This clone was detected only a few times. The rearrangement uses TRBV7-8 and TRBJ2-2; D is possibly TRBD1 (5 bases). Per germline, CDR1 SGHVS and CDR2 FQNEAQ. The CDR3 has 14 residues. V was cut by 5 bases and J by 9 bases, with 16 bases left in between. As DNA, the CDR3 is TGTGCCAGCAGCATGGACCCTGGGGCCCGGGAGCTGTTTTTT. As protein: CASSMDPGARELFF.

This clone was observed a single time. This chain links TRBV5-1 with TRBJ2-3; 9 nucleotides line up with TRBD2. This CDR3 spans 15 amino acids. The V segment lost 7 bases and the J segment 3 bases; nucleotides outside the gene matches: 9. CDR1 and CDR2 (germline): SGHRS, YFSETQ. In DNA, the CDR3 is TGCGCCAGCCGGATTAGCGGGAGCTTTACAGATACGCAGTATTTT. Translation gives CASRISGSFTDTQYF.

The chain combines TRBV28 with TRBJ1-2, with 10 bases fitting TRBD1. The trim removed 7 bases at V and 5 bases at J, leaving 10 bases unmatched. Germline-derived CDR1 and CDR2 are MDHEN and SYDVKM. The CDR3 spans 15 residues. The DNA for the CDR3 is TGTGCCAGCACCCTTTTGGGGGGACAGGGGTATGGCTACACCTTC. Translated, it gives CASTLLGGQGYGYTF.

The chain links TRBV6-5 to TRBJ1-3; weak D call: TRBD1 (6 bases). Looked up from germline, CDR1 is MNHEY and CDR2 is SVGAGI. Trimming took 8 bases from V and 2 from J, leaving 16 bases between them. This CDR3 contains 15 residues. CDR3 DNA sequence: TGTGCCAGCTACGGTTCGGACAGAGCTGGAAACACCATATATTTT. It is translated as CASYGSDRAGNTIYF.

This clone was recorded a few times. This chain links TRBV2 with TRBJ2-7; 8 bases match TRBD2. This CDR3 comprises 14 residues. After removal of 4 bases from V and 1 base from J, the junction contained 3 bases not matched to a gene. CDR1 SNHLY and CDR2 FYNNEI come from the germline V gene. The CDR3 reads CASSGLARSYEQYF. The CDR3 nucleotides are TGTGCCAGCAGTGGACTAGCGAGGTCCTACGAGCAGTACTTC.

This chain links TRBV19 with TRBJ1-4; D is perhaps TRBD1 (6 bases). Trimming removed 3 bases from V and 0 bases from J, with 8 bases in between. The CDR3 covers 15 residues. Looked up from germline, CDR1 is LNHDA and CDR2 is SQIVND (reference sequence). CDR3 bases: TGTGCCAGTAGTATTGAGGGGGCAACTAATGAAAAACTGTTTTTT. It translates to CASSIEGATNEKLFF.

The CDR3 bases are TGTGCCAGCAGTTTATATCCCCCGGACAGACTCTCGGGAACCGTGAACACTGAAGCTTTCTTT. Translated: CASSLYPPDRLSGTVNTEAFF. V gene TRBV27 combines with J gene TRBJ1-1, with D tentatively TRBD1 (6 bases). V was trimmed by 1 base and J by 0 bases, leaving 27 bases between them. The germline CDR1 and CDR2 sequences are MNHEY and SMNVEV (reference sequence). This CDR3 contains 21 residues.

The rearrangement links TRBV10-3 to TRBJ2-6, with a weak D call TRBD1 (6 bases). V lost 0 bases, J lost 0 bases, and 24 bases lay in between. The CDR3 is 22 amino acids. From germline, CDR1 is ENHRY and CDR2 SYGVKD. Written as DNA, the CDR3 is TGTGCCATCAGTGAGTCGATTTTACAGGGTCGTCAGCTACTCTCTGGGGCCAACGTCCTGACTTTC. Translating gives CAISESILQGRQLLSGANVLTF.